The rows below give T cell receptor beta chains drawn from one sample of a study of CD8+ T cells in alopecia areata. Some clones are missing from TCRdb's copy, which holds only in-frame ones; the method was immunoSEQ multiplex PCR. The sample comprises 190,000 or so clones, roughly 61% of which are singletons, and around 12% rests with the top ten. The sample was CD8+ T cells sorted from blood, taken at week 24, from a patient treated with tofacitinib. The receptors come from a human donor with alopecia areata. Both conserved end residues are part of each CDR3. Each record gives: D gene, J gene, clone size, V gene, CDR3 DNA, CDR3 protein. The D gene is left open where the match is weak. Clone size is stated in some rows and not others, as once, few, many or a class when expanded.

d_call: -; j_call: TRBJ1-2; clone_size: few; v_call: TRBV29-1; cdr3_nt: TGCAGCGTTCCCAGCAGGGATGAAGCTGGCTACACCTTC; cdr3_aa: CSVPSRDEAGYTF
d_call: TRBD1; j_call: TRBJ2-5; clone_size: -; v_call: TRBV27; cdr3_nt: TGTGCCAGCAGTATCGGGACAGGGTACCAAGAGACCCAGTACTTC; cdr3_aa: CASSIGTGYQETQYF
d_call: TRBD1; j_call: TRBJ2-5; clone_size: few; v_call: TRBV7-9; cdr3_nt: TGTGCCAGCACCATCCTCCGGACAGGGGGCCCCCAAGAGACCCAGTACTTC; cdr3_aa: CASTILRTGGPQETQYF
d_call: -; j_call: TRBJ1-5; clone_size: few; v_call: TRBV7-9; cdr3_nt: TGTGCCAGCAGCAGAAGCAATCAGCCCCAGCATTTT; cdr3_aa: CASSRSNQPQHF
d_call: TRBD1; j_call: TRBJ2-7; clone_size: -; v_call: TRBV27; cdr3_nt: TGTGCCAGCAGTTTACCACCGGGACAGGGCTCTCGGGAGCAGTACTTC; cdr3_aa: CASSLPPGQGSREQYF
d_call: -; j_call: TRBJ2-7; clone_size: -; v_call: TRBV15; cdr3_nt: TGTGCCACCAGCACGACGGACTTTGGGGGCTACGAGCAGTACTTC; cdr3_aa: CATSTTDFGGYEQYF
d_call: -; j_call: TRBJ1-1; clone_size: -; v_call: TRBV15; cdr3_nt: TGTGCCACCAGCAGAGACAGGGCTACTGAAGCTTTCTTT; cdr3_aa: CATSRDRATEAFF
d_call: TRBD1; j_call: TRBJ1-2; clone_size: -; v_call: TRBV4-2; cdr3_nt: TGTGCCAGCAGCCCGTCAACAGGGGAGGAGGGCTACACCTTC; cdr3_aa: CASSPSTGEEGYTF
d_call: -; j_call: TRBJ2-7; clone_size: -; v_call: TRBV27; cdr3_nt: TGTGCCAGCAGTTTATCGGGGGGTGGGGAGCAGTACTTC; cdr3_aa: CASSLSGGGEQYF
d_call: TRBD1; j_call: TRBJ1-2; clone_size: -; v_call: TRBV30; cdr3_nt: TGTGCCTGGAGTACATGGACAGGGGATGGCTACACCTTC; cdr3_aa: CAWSTWTGDGYTF
d_call: -; j_call: TRBJ2-6; clone_size: few; v_call: TRBV5-1; cdr3_nt: TGCGCCAGCAGCTCCACGCTGCAGGGATACGGGGCCAACGTCCTGACTTTC; cdr3_aa: CASSSTLQGYGANVLTF
d_call: -; j_call: TRBJ1-2; clone_size: -; v_call: TRBV7-2; cdr3_nt: TGTGCCAGCGTAGGGGATCAGGGCTTATCACCCTATGGCTACACCTTC; cdr3_aa: CASVGDQGLSPYGYTF
d_call: -; j_call: TRBJ2-7; clone_size: -; v_call: TRBV5-1; cdr3_nt: TGCGCCAGCAGCTTGGGTCAGTCCTACGAGCAGTACTTC; cdr3_aa: CASSLGQSYEQYF
d_call: -; j_call: TRBJ2-3; clone_size: -; v_call: TRBV4-2; cdr3_nt: TGTGCCAGCAGCCAAGATCCCTGGCCCAGCACAGATACGCAGTATTTT; cdr3_aa: CASSQDPWPSTDTQYF
d_call: TRBD1; j_call: TRBJ2-3; clone_size: -; v_call: TRBV18; cdr3_nt: TGTGCCAGCTCACCGGGGACAGCCAGCACAGATACGCAGTATTTT; cdr3_aa: CASSPGTASTDTQYF
d_call: -; j_call: TRBJ1-1; clone_size: few; v_call: TRBV29-1; cdr3_nt: TGCAGCGTAAGGATTGCGGTGAACACTGAAGCTTTCTTT; cdr3_aa: CSVRIAVNTEAFF
d_call: TRBD1; j_call: TRBJ2-2; clone_size: -; v_call: TRBV2; cdr3_nt: TGTGCCAGCCAGACAGGGTATAACACCGGGGAGCTGTTTTTT; cdr3_aa: CASQTGYNTGELFF
d_call: TRBD1; j_call: TRBJ1-2; clone_size: few; v_call: TRBV7-9; cdr3_nt: TGTGCCAGCAGCCAAGGACAGGGCTGGGGCTACACCTTC; cdr3_aa: CASSQGQGWGYTF
d_call: -; j_call: TRBJ1-2; clone_size: few; v_call: TRBV29-1; cdr3_nt: TGCAGCGTTCAGGGTCGGTATGGCTACACCTTC; cdr3_aa: CSVQGRYGYTF
d_call: TRBD1; j_call: TRBJ2-7; clone_size: -; v_call: TRBV4-1; cdr3_nt: TGCGCCAGCAGCCAAGCACAGGGGGTCTACGAGCAGTACTTC; cdr3_aa: CASSQAQGVYEQYF
d_call: TRBD2; j_call: TRBJ2-7; clone_size: -; v_call: TRBV4-1; cdr3_nt: TGCGCCAGCAGCCTCATGGGGGGGGAGCAGTACTTC; cdr3_aa: CASSLMGGEQYF
d_call: -; j_call: TRBJ1-6; clone_size: few; v_call: TRBV9; cdr3_nt: TGTGCCAGCAGCCCCCTGGATGATAATTCACCCCTCCACTTT; cdr3_aa: CASSPLDDNSPLHF
d_call: -; j_call: TRBJ1-1; clone_size: -; v_call: TRBV19; cdr3_nt: TGTGCCAGTAGTATAAGTAGGGTTACTGAAGCTTTCTTT; cdr3_aa: CASSISRVTEAFF
d_call: -; j_call: TRBJ2-5; clone_size: few; v_call: TRBV6-1; cdr3_nt: TGTGCCAGCAGTTCAGGGGAATACACCCAAGAGACCCAGTACTTC; cdr3_aa: CASSSGEYTQETQYF
d_call: -; j_call: TRBJ1-2; clone_size: -; v_call: TRBV29-1; cdr3_nt: TGCAGCGTCAGCCACAGGGACACTAACTATGGCTACACCTTC; cdr3_aa: CSVSHRDTNYGYTF
d_call: -; j_call: TRBJ2-7; clone_size: few; v_call: TRBV30; cdr3_nt: TGTGCCTGGAGTGCGATTCGGACGCCGTCCTCCTACGAGCAGTACTTC; cdr3_aa: CAWSAIRTPSSYEQYF
d_call: -; j_call: TRBJ2-7; clone_size: -; v_call: TRBV21-1; cdr3_nt: TGTGCCAGCAGCAAAGGCAGAGCCTCGACAGGGTCAAACGAGCAGTACTTC; cdr3_aa: CASSKGRASTGSNEQYF
d_call: TRBD1; j_call: TRBJ1-6; clone_size: -; v_call: TRBV7-9; cdr3_nt: TGTGCCAGCAGCTCTAGACAGGGACCGAATTCACCCCTCCACTTT; cdr3_aa: CASSSRQGPNSPLHF
d_call: -; j_call: TRBJ1-2; clone_size: -; v_call: TRBV20-1; cdr3_nt: TGCAGTGCTTCGTTTTGGGATGGCTACACCTTC; cdr3_aa: CSASFWDGYTF
d_call: TRBD1; j_call: TRBJ1-1; clone_size: -; v_call: TRBV7-6; cdr3_nt: TGTGCCAGCAGCCAGAGACAGGGGAAGAACACTGAAGCTTTCTTT; cdr3_aa: CASSQRQGKNTEAFF
d_call: TRBD2; j_call: TRBJ2-3; clone_size: few; v_call: TRBV7-9; cdr3_nt: TGTGCCAGCAGCTCCGTGCGGGGGGGTTCAGATACGCAGTATTTT; cdr3_aa: CASSSVRGGSDTQYF
d_call: -; j_call: TRBJ1-4; clone_size: few; v_call: TRBV6-5; cdr3_nt: TGTGCCAGCAGTCCAGTTGCAACTAATGAAAAACTGTTTTTT; cdr3_aa: CASSPVATNEKLFF
d_call: -; j_call: TRBJ1-2; clone_size: once; v_call: TRBV7-9; cdr3_nt: TGTGCCAGCAGCTTAGGAAACTATGGCTACACCTTC; cdr3_aa: CASSLGNYGYTF
d_call: -; j_call: TRBJ2-3; clone_size: -; v_call: TRBV6-5; cdr3_nt: TGTGCCAGCAGTTACTTCGGGGGCCCCGGAGAGGATACGCAGTATTTT; cdr3_aa: CASSYFGGPGEDTQYF
d_call: -; j_call: TRBJ2-1; clone_size: -; v_call: TRBV19; cdr3_nt: TGTGCCAGTAGCCCCGCGGGTCGAGTTGATGAGCAGTTCTTC; cdr3_aa: CASSPAGRVDEQFF
d_call: TRBD2; j_call: TRBJ2-1; clone_size: -; v_call: TRBV27; cdr3_nt: TGTGCCAGCAGTTTAAGGTTTCGGACTAGCGGGGGGAATGAGCAGTTCTTC; cdr3_aa: CASSLRFRTSGGNEQFF
d_call: -; j_call: TRBJ2-3; clone_size: -; v_call: TRBV6-6; cdr3_nt: TGTGCCAGCAGTTACGCCAGACTCCCCGATACCGATGGGCAGTATTTT; cdr3_aa: CASSYARLPDTDGQYF
d_call: -; j_call: TRBJ2-3; clone_size: -; v_call: TRBV5-1; cdr3_nt: TGCGCCAGCAGCTTATCGATGCCTAGAGGATTTAGCACAGATACGCAGTATTTT; cdr3_aa: CASSLSMPRGFSTDTQYF
d_call: -; j_call: TRBJ2-2; clone_size: -; v_call: TRBV11-2; cdr3_nt: TGTGCCAGCAGTTACAACACCGGGGAGCTGTTTTTT; cdr3_aa: CASSYNTGELFF
d_call: -; j_call: TRBJ1-1; clone_size: once; v_call: TRBV6-1; cdr3_nt: TGTGCCAGCAGTGGAGGGCAGGACCCTGAAGCTTTCTTT; cdr3_aa: CASSGGQDPEAFF
d_call: -; j_call: TRBJ2-1; clone_size: few; v_call: TRBV2; cdr3_nt: TGTGCCAGCAGTGAGAACAGGAGATTGGCGTTCTTC; cdr3_aa: CASSENRRLAFF
d_call: -; j_call: TRBJ2-7; clone_size: -; v_call: TRBV5-1; cdr3_nt: TGCGCCAGCAGCGGGAACTACGAGCAGTACTTC; cdr3_aa: CASSGNYEQYF
d_call: -; j_call: TRBJ2-1; clone_size: few; v_call: TRBV5-1; cdr3_nt: TGCGCCAGCAGCGGGGGTGTGGACTCCACCTACAACAATGAGCAGTTCTTC; cdr3_aa: CASSGGVDSTYNNEQFF
d_call: TRBD2; j_call: TRBJ2-5; clone_size: -; v_call: TRBV2; cdr3_nt: TGTGCCAGGAGAGGGGCTAGCGGGACCCAGTACTTC; cdr3_aa: CARRGASGTQYF
d_call: -; j_call: TRBJ2-7; clone_size: few; v_call: TRBV19; cdr3_nt: TGTGCCAGTAGTATTGCCAGAGGGGACTACGAGCAGTACTTC; cdr3_aa: CASSIARGDYEQYF
d_call: -; j_call: TRBJ2-1; clone_size: -; v_call: TRBV4-1; cdr3_nt: TGCGCCAGCAGCCAAGATCGGCTAGAAAAAAATGAGCAGTTCTTC; cdr3_aa: CASSQDRLEKNEQFF
d_call: -; j_call: TRBJ2-3; clone_size: -; v_call: TRBV7-9; cdr3_nt: TGTGCCAGCACCTCTACCGAAGATACGCAGTATTTT; cdr3_aa: CASTSTEDTQYF
d_call: -; j_call: TRBJ1-1; clone_size: -; v_call: TRBV11-3; cdr3_nt: TGTGCCAGCAGCTTAACGGGGGCTGGCACTGAAGCTTTCTTT; cdr3_aa: CASSLTGAGTEAFF
d_call: -; j_call: TRBJ1-2; clone_size: -; v_call: TRBV7-9; cdr3_nt: TGTGCCAGCTCCCAGGGAGACTATGGCTACACCTTC; cdr3_aa: CASSQGDYGYTF
d_call: -; j_call: TRBJ1-2; clone_size: -; v_call: TRBV29-1; cdr3_nt: TGCAGCGTTAGGGCAGGGACCTTAAAAGAGGGCTACACCTTC; cdr3_aa: CSVRAGTLKEGYTF
d_call: -; j_call: TRBJ1-6; clone_size: -; v_call: TRBV30; cdr3_nt: TGTGCCTGGAGTGTACCAGTAGATTCACCCCTCCACTTT; cdr3_aa: CAWSVPVDSPLHF
d_call: TRBD1; j_call: TRBJ1-1; clone_size: -; v_call: TRBV30; cdr3_nt: TGTGCCCAGGGGGAAAAGAACACTGAAGCTTTCTTT; cdr3_aa: CAQGEKNTEAFF
d_call: -; j_call: TRBJ2-5; clone_size: once; v_call: TRBV12-5; cdr3_nt: TGTGCTAGTGCCCTAAATCGGGTCCGGGAGACCCAGTACTTC; cdr3_aa: CASALNRVRETQYF